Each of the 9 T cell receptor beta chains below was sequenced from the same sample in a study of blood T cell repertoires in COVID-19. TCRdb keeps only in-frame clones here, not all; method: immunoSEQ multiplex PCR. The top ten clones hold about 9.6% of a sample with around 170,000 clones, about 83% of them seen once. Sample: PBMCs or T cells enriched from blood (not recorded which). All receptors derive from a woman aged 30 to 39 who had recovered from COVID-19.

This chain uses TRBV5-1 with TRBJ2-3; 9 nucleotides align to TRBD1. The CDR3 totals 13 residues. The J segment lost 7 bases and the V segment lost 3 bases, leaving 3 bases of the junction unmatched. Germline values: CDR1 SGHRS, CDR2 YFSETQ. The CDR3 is CASSSDRGYTQYF. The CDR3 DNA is TGCGCCAGCAGCTCGGACAGGGGATATACGCAGTATTTT.

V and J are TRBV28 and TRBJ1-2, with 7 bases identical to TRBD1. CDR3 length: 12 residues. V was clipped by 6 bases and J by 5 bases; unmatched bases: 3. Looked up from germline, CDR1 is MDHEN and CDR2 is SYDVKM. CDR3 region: CASSRGSYGYTF. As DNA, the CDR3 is TGTGCCAGCAGCAGGGGGTCTTATGGCTACACCTTC.

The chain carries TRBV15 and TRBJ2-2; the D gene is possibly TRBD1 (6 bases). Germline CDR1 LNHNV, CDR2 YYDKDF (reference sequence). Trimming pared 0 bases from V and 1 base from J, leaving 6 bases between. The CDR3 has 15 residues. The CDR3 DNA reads TGTGCCACCAGCAGAGAAGGGGGGAACACCGGGGAGCTGTTTTTT. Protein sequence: CATSREGGNTGELFF. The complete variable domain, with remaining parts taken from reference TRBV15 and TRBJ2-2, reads DAMVIQNPRYQVTQFGKPVTLSCSQTLNHNVMYWYQQKSSQAPKLLFHYYDKDFNNEADTPDNFQSRRPNTSFCFLDIRSPGLGDTAMYLCATSREGGNTGELFFGEGSRLTVL.

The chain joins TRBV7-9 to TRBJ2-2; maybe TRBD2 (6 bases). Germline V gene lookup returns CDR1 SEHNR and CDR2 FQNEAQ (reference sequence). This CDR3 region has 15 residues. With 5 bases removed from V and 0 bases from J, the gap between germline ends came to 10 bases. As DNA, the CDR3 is TGTGCCAGCAGCCGTAGCGGTTCGAACACCGGGGAGCTGTTTTTT. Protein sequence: CASSRSGSNTGELFF.

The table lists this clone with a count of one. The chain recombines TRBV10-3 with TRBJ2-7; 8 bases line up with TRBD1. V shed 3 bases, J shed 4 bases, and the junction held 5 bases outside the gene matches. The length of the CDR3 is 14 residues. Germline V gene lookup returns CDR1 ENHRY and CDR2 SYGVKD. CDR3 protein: CAISDPRGPYEQYF. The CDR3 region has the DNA TGTGCCATCAGTGACCCCAGGGGGCCGTACGAGCAGTACTTC.

The CDR3, as DNA: TGTGCCAGCAGCCACTCGGACAGGGGGCTTGAAAAACTGTTTTTT. It is translated as CASSHSDRGLEKLFF. V and J are TRBV3-1 (or the pseudogene TRBV3-2) and TRBJ1-4; TRBD1 matches at 11 bases. V dropped 3 bases and J dropped 7; count of bases not matched to a gene: 4. This CDR3 has 15 residues. Germline V gene sequence: CDR1 LGHDT, CDR2 YNNKEL (reference sequence).

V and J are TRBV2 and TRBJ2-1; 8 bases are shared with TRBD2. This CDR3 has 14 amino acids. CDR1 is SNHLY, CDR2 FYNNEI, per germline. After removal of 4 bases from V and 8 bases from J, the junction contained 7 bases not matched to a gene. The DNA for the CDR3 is TGTGCCAGCAGTGCCGGGACTAGTACCGATGAGCAGTTCTTC. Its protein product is CASSAGTSTDEQFF.

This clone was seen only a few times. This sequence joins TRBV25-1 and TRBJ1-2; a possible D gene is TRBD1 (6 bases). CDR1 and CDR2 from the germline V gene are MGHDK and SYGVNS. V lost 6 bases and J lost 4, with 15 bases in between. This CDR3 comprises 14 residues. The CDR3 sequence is CASSEPDRTYGYTF. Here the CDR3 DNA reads TGTGCCAGCAGCGAGCCCGACAGGACCTATGGCTACACCTTC.

This chain's CDR3 is CATKTGGASGYTF. The CDR3 DNA sequence: TGTGCCACTAAGACAGGGGGCGCTTCTGGCTACACCTTC. The chain uses TRBV18 and TRBJ1-2, with TRBD1 matching 10 bases. This CDR3 contains 13 residues. With V trimmed by 10 bases and J by 7 bases, 9 bases remained unmatched. Germline CDR1 and CDR2: KGHSH and LQKENI.